Each of the 17 T cell receptor beta chains below was sequenced from the same sample in a study of T cell clonality in common variable immunodeficiency. Study-wide findings and caveats: Fewer deletions and N-nucleotide insertions were reportedly seen in common variable immunodeficiency TCR beta sequences.

The protocol was immunoSEQ multiplex PCR, while the TCRdb copy is restricted to in-frame clones and leaves out a portion. Listed here are 25,000 to 35,000 clones without any singletons, the top ten holding about 5%. Antigens of these TCRs are unknown. Specimen: peripheral blood mononuclear cells. These receptors all come from a human donor with common variable immunodeficiency.

The CDR3 sequence: CASSRSGGAETQYF. Partial CDR3 DNA: TGTGCCAGCAGCAGGAGCGGGGGGGCAGAGACC. The chain combines TRBV7-3 with TRBJ2-5; 10 positions match TRBD2. The read ends 3 residues early relative to the CDR3; the germline J gene fills the gap. The junction had 4 bases not matched to a gene; V was cut back by 5 bases and J by 4 bases. Germline assignment: CDR1 SGHTA and CDR2 FQGTGA. The CDR3 contains 14 residues.

There are many counts of this clone. The read ends 3 residues shy of where the CDR3 ends; the end is completed using the germline J gene. V is TRBV12-3 or TRBV12-4 and J is TRBJ1-6; tentative D call: TRBD1 (5 bases). The CDR3 runs to 19 residues. Trimming removed 3 bases at V and 3 bases at J, with 21 bases between. The CDR3 bases that were read are TGTGCCAGCAGTTTCGCCCAAGGGGCTTCTACCTTCTATAATTCACCC. This codes for CASSFAQGASTFYNSP. The complete CDR3 protein is CASSFAQGASTFYNSPLHF.

The CDR3 reads CASSGDSDYEQYF. CDR3 DNA (partial): TGTGCCAGCTCAGGCGACAGCGACTACGAG. This chain uses TRBV11-1 with TRBJ2-7; D might be TRBD1 (5 bases). The read ends 3 residues shy of where the CDR3 ends; the end is completed using the germline J gene. CDR3 length equals 13 residues. Germline V CDR1 and CDR2: SGHAT, FQDESV (reference sequence). Trimming took 8 bases from V and 3 from J, leaving 14 bases between them.

CDR3 loop: CASSMDRATEAFF. CDR3 DNA, as far as it was read: TGTGCCAGTAGTATGGACAGGGCCACTGAA. The rearrangement links TRBV19 to TRBJ1-1; 8 nucleotides align to TRBD1. The CDR3 end lies 3 residues beyond the end of the read and is filled in from the germline J gene. The CDR3 spans 13 residues. Germline CDR1 is LNHDA and CDR2 is SQIVND (reference sequence). V lost 3 bases and J lost 4; bases outside the gene matches: 1.

This clone was counted ten times or more. Other DNA sequences of this sample code for an identical CDR3. The CDR3 region is CASRDGGAGGYTF. Partial CDR3 DNA: TGTGCCAGCAGAGACGGAGGGGCTGGGGGC. J is TRBJ1-2 and V is TRBV6-4; a possible D gene is TRBD1 (5 bases). The CDR3 end lies 3 residues beyond the end of the read and is filled in from the germline J gene. The CDR3 is made up of 13 amino acids. Per germline, CDR1 MRHNA and CDR2 SNTAGT.

This clone was recorded a few times. The CDR3: CASSLGRGARRAFF. The DNA read from the CDR3 is TGTGCCAGCAGCTTAGGGAGGGGAGCCCGGCGG. V is TRBV7-2 and J is TRBJ1-1; D may be TRBD1 (5 bases). The read terminates 3 residues before the CDR3 end, so the remaining end is supplied by the germline J gene. Germline V gene sequence: CDR1 SGHTA, CDR2 FQGNSA. There are 14 residues in the CDR3.

Comments on this clone: Read data end 3 residues before the CDR3 end; the end is taken from the germline J gene. The chain combines TRBV7-9 with TRBJ2-7; the D gene is possibly TRBD1 (6 bases). There are 14 residues in the CDR3. V lost 4 bases to trimming and J lost 2 bases, with 12 bases between them. Germline assignment: CDR1 SEHNR and CDR2 FQNEAQ (reference sequence). Here the CDR3 reads CASSSGTLTYEQYF. The covered CDR3 bases are TGTGCCAGCAGCTCGGGGACATTGACCTACGAG.

The table lists this clone with a few counts. The read comes to an end 3 residues before the CDR3 does, leaving the germline J gene to fill in the end. The V and J genes are TRBV19 and TRBJ1-4; TRBD1 might be the D (5 bases). Germline assignment: CDR1 LNHDA and CDR2 SQIVND (reference sequence). CDR3 length: 14 amino acids. Trimming cost V 3 bases and J 6 bases, with 11 bases left between them. CDR3 in amino acids: CASSIGGWDEKLFF. The covered CDR3 bases are TGTGCCAGTAGTATCGGGGGTTGGGATGAAAAA.

For this clone: Read data end 3 residues before the CDR3 end; the end is taken from the germline J gene. The sample contains more than one DNA sequence encoding this CDR3. V and J are TRBV30 and TRBJ1-2; 9 bases are shared with TRBD1. The CDR3 runs 15 residues. CDR1 GTSNPN and CDR2 SVGIG come from the germline V gene (reference sequence). The CDR3 DNA, read in part, is TGTGCCTGGAGTGTACTTGGGACAGGGCCTTGGGGC. It encodes CAWSVLGTGPWG. In full, the CDR3 is CAWSVLGTGPWGYTF.

There are a few counts of this clone. Read data end 3 residues before the CDR3 end; the end is taken from the germline J gene. The chain employs TRBV5-1 and TRBJ2-1; D may be TRBD1 (6 bases). The V gene lost 6 bases and the J gene lost 2 bases, with 18 bases spanning the gap. CDR3 length equals 16 residues. Germline-derived CDR1 and CDR2 are SGHRS and YFSETQ. The covered CDR3 bases are TGCGCCAGCACCCCCTCGCAGGGGCGCCCCTACAATGAG. Encoded protein: CASTPSQGRPYNE. The whole CDR3 is CASTPSQGRPYNEQFF.

This clone was counted many times. The read ends 3 residues before the CDR3 terminus; that terminus is restored from the germline J gene. The rearrangement uses TRBV5-1 and TRBJ2-2; 10 bases map to TRBD2. Trimming removed 0 bases from V and 0 bases from J; junction bases left unmatched: 8. Looked up from germline, CDR1 is SGHRS and CDR2 is YFSETQ. CDR3 length: 19 amino acids. The part of the CDR3 DNA that was read is TGCGCCAGCAGCTTGGCCTCTGTAGCGGGGGGCTCGAACACCGGGGAG. Protein: CASSLASVAGGSNTGE. The whole CDR3 protein is CASSLASVAGGSNTGELFF.

This clone was seen a few times. The read is 3 residues too short to cover the CDR3 end, so that end is filled in from the germline J gene. The chain links TRBV18 to TRBJ2-2; TRBD2 matches at 7 bases. This CDR3 has 17 amino acids. The germline CDR1 and CDR2 sequences are KGHSH and LQKENI. Unmatched junction bases numbered 9, after V lost 3 bases and J lost 2 bases. The CDR3 reads CASSPTGGTPNTGELFF. CDR3 DNA (partial): TGTGCCAGCTCACCGACGGGGGGAACCCCCAACACCGGGGAG.

Worth noting for this clone: The CDR3 extends 3 residues past the end of the read, so its final part is completed from the germline J gene. The J gene is TRBJ2-7, the V gene TRBV30; D may be TRBD1 (6 bases). The CDR3 has 15 amino acids. Trimming stripped 0 bases from V and 0 bases from J, with 12 bases between. Germline lookup yields CDR1 GTSNPN and CDR2 SVGIG (reference sequence). The sequenced CDR3 bases are TGTGCCTGGAGTGTAGGGGTGGGGGCCTCCTACGAG. Translating it yields CAWSVGVGASYE. The entire CDR3 reads CAWSVGVGASYEQYF.

This clone is classed as medium-sized. From the germline J gene comes the end of the CDR3, since the read stops 3 residues before it. The rearrangement uses TRBV2 and TRBJ1-2; 9 bases align to TRBD1. The CDR3 length is 14 residues. The trim removed 6 bases at V and 4 bases at J, leaving 6 bases unmatched. Germline assignment: CDR1 SNHLY and CDR2 FYNNEI. CDR3 in amino acids: CASRVQGAGYGYTF. The DNA read from the CDR3 is TGTGCCAGCAGGGTACAGGGGGCAGGCTATGGC.

In this sample, this clone turned up many times. The read ends 3 residues shy of where the CDR3 ends; the end is completed using the germline J gene. The genes are TRBV18 and TRBJ2-7; 7 nucleotides match TRBD2. Germline V gene data show CDR1 as KGHSH and CDR2 as LQKENI. With 3 bases clipped from V and 0 bases from J, the junction kept 5 bases outside the gene matches. The CDR3 loop spans 15 amino acids. The CDR3 sequence is CASSPERGFSYEQYF. The part of the CDR3 DNA that was read is TGTGCCAGCTCACCGGAGCGGGGCTTCTCCTACGAG.

This clone has only a few counts. Read coverage stops 3 residues before the CDR3 terminus; the germline J gene supplies the remainder. The genes are TRBV19 and TRBJ1-1; no clear D. Germline CDR1 is LNHDA and CDR2 is SQIVND (reference sequence). CDR3 length: 14 residues. V was shortened by 3 bases and J by 1 base, with 9 bases between the two germline ends. The CDR3 DNA, read in part, is TGTGCCAGTAGTATTTATGAGGGGAACACTGAA. Its protein is CASSIYEGNTE. The CDR3 as a whole reads CASSIYEGNTEAFF.

Note on this clone: The sequenced fragment ends 3 residues before the CDR3 boundary, so the rest is inferred from the germline J gene. The V call is TRBV20-1, the J call TRBJ2-1; 7 nucleotides align to TRBD2. Germline-derived CDR1 and CDR2 are DFQATT and SNEGSKA (reference sequence). V was pared by 0 bases and J by 0 bases, with 5 bases of the junction left unmatched. The length of the CDR3 is 16 residues. The sequenced CDR3 bases are TGCAGTGCTAGAGATTTAGCGGGCGCCTCCTACAATGAG. Protein sequence: CSARDLAGASYNE. The full CDR3 sequence reads CSARDLAGASYNEQFF.